The 15 T cell receptor beta chains listed next were all sequenced from one sample in a study of Ad26.COV2.S vaccination and SARS-CoV-2 variants. TCRdb keeps only in-frame clones here, not all; method: immunoSEQ multiplex PCR. The sample lists roughly 380,000 clones; roughly 90% were seen once. The treatment was: over 15 received Ad26.COV2.S at low or high dose, single or two shots; several received placebo; per-sample allocation not given. Sampling occurred on day 63 after the first vaccine or placebo injection. This specimen was peripheral blood, taken in a trial of Ad26.COV2.S vaccine versus placebo. Receptors originate from a person between 18 and 59 years old who received the Ad26.COV2.S COVID-19 vaccine or a placebo.

J is TRBJ2-7 and V is TRBV5-4; D is uncertain. The CDR3 runs to 16 residues. V lost 0 bases, J lost 3 bases, and 16 bases lay in between. The germline gives CDR1 SGHNT, CDR2 YYREEE (reference sequence). The CDR3 protein is CASSLGPGEGYYEQYF. CDR3 nucleotide sequence: TGTGCCAGCAGCTTGGGGCCAGGAGAAGGGTACTACGAGCAGTACTTC.

This clone occurred a few times. The chain combines TRBV7-9 with TRBJ1-4, with D tentatively TRBD1 (6 bases). V was trimmed by 5 bases and J by 3 bases, leaving 16 bases between them. CDR3 length: 16 amino acids. Germline-derived CDR1 and CDR2 are SEHNR and FQNEAQ (reference sequence). The CDR3 region is CASSDGQLRANEKLFF. CDR3 DNA: TGTGCCAGCAGCGACGGACAGTTGCGGGCTAATGAAAAACTGTTTTTT.

The rearrangement joins TRBV7-3 to TRBJ2-7, with D perhaps matching TRBD1 or TRBD2 (5 bases each). Germline V CDR1 and CDR2: SGHTA, FQGTGA. This CDR3 region has 15 residues. The germline V and J ends were trimmed by 0 bases and 3 bases, with 12 bases remaining between them. DNA of the CDR3: TGTGCCAGCAGCTTAACGATCGGGGCTGGCTACGAGCAGTACTTC. The encoded protein is CASSLTIGAGYEQYF.

V and J are TRBV18 and TRBJ2-7; D perhaps matches TRBD2 (5 bases). The germline gives CDR1 KGHSH, CDR2 LQKENI. Between the trimmed V and J ends, which lost 3 bases and 5 bases, there was a span of 14 bases. The CDR3 length is 14 residues. CDR3 in amino acids: CASSPPVSVDEQYF. Written as DNA, the CDR3 is TGTGCCAGCTCACCTCCGGTTAGCGTGGACGAGCAGTACTTC.

This rearrangement joins TRBV9 to TRBJ2-7; D is possibly TRBD2 (6 bases). The CDR3 spans 13 residues. The V and J ends lost 4 bases and 1 base respectively, with 9 bases between them. Per germline, CDR1 SGDLS and CDR2 YYNGEE. CDR3 DNA sequence: TGTGCCAGCAGCCCGGGGGTATCCTACGAGCAGTACTTC. This sequence encodes CASSPGVSYEQYF. The full variable domain, completed using reference TRBV9 and TRBJ2-7, is DSGVTQTPKHLITATGQRVTLRCSPRSGDLSVYWYQQSLDQGLQFLIQYYNGEERAKGNILERFSAQQFPDLHSELNLSSLELGDSALYFCASSPGVSYEQYFGPGTRLTVT.

This chain connects TRBV6-5 to TRBJ2-7; maybe TRBD2 (5 bases). The length of the CDR3 is 14 residues. The germline CDR1 and CDR2 sequences are MNHEY and SVGAGI. The V gene lost 6 bases and the J gene lost 4 bases, with 16 bases spanning the gap. CDR3 sequence (DNA): TGTGCCAGCAGGCGGGCCCCTCTCCTATACGAGCAGTACTTC. Its protein is CASRRAPLLYEQYF.

V usage is TRBV4-1 and J usage is TRBJ2-5; D may match TRBD1 or TRBD2 (5 bases each). This CDR3 has 17 amino acids. The V end lost 1 base, the J end lost 4 bases, and 19 bases lay between the germline ends. CDR1 is MGHRA and CDR2 is YSYEKL in the germline V gene. The chain's CDR3 is CASSQARGTGTVETQYF. CDR3 DNA: TGCGCCAGCAGCCAAGCCCGGGGTACAGGCACCGTAGAGACCCAGTACTTC.

V usage is TRBV4-3 and J usage is TRBJ1-2, with D possibly TRBD1 on 6 matching bases. The CDR3 covers 12 residues. Germline V gene lookup returns CDR1 LGHNA and CDR2 YSLEER. Trimming pared 4 bases from V and 5 bases from J, leaving 8 bases between. The DNA for the CDR3 is TGCGCCAGCAGCCTTGGACAGTATGGCTACACCTTC. Its translation: CASSLGQYGYTF.

CDR3 nucleotides: TGTGCCAGCAGTGAAGTTCAGGGGGTGCTAGCCAAAAACATTCAGTACTTC. Protein sequence: CASSEVQGVLAKNIQYF. V usage is TRBV6-1 and J usage is TRBJ2-4; 7 nucleotides agree with TRBD1. The CDR3 covers 17 residues. V lost 1 base, J lost 0 bases, and 6 bases stayed unmatched. Germline V gene data show CDR1 as MNHNS and CDR2 as SASEGT.

This chain links TRBV28 with TRBJ1-4, with TRBD1 matching 7 bases. V lost 4 bases to trimming and J lost 0 bases; unmatched junction nucleotides: 5. CDR3 size: 16 residues. Looked up from germline, CDR1 is MDHEN and CDR2 is SYDVKM. The DNA of the CDR3 is TGTGCCAGCAGTTCATTCGACAGGGCAACTAATGAAAAACTGTTTTTT. Protein: CASSSFDRATNEKLFF.

The J gene is TRBJ2-5, the V gene TRBV19, with no clear D. Germline CDR1 and CDR2: LNHDA and SQIVND (reference sequence). Trimming removed 7 bases from V and 1 base from J, with 19 bases in between. The CDR3 runs to 16 residues. The chain's CDR3 is CASTRHAGLLQETQYF. In nucleotides, the CDR3 is TGTGCCAGTACTCGCCACGCAGGCCTTCTCCAAGAGACCCAGTACTTC.

This sequence joins TRBV28 and TRBJ2-2, with TRBD1 matching over 8 bases. Germline V gene data show CDR1 as MDHEN and CDR2 as SYDVKM. J was trimmed by 3 bases and V by 3 bases; bases with no gene match: 18. This CDR3 spans 20 amino acids. Here the CDR3 reads CASSFPKGGAGGWYTGELFF. CDR3 bases: TGTGCCAGCAGTTTCCCAAAAGGCGGGGCAGGGGGCTGGTACACCGGGGAGCTGTTTTTT. The full variable domain, with the rest looked up from reference TRBV28 and TRBJ2-2, is DVKVTQSSRYLVKRTGEKVFLECVQDMDHENMFWYRQDPGLGLRLIYFSYDVKMKEKGDIPEGYSVSREKKERFSLILESASTNQTSMYLCASSFPKGGAGGWYTGELFFGEGSRLTVL.

The chain has TRBV6-5 and TRBJ2-5; D gene uncertain. Trimming removed 8 bases from V and 2 bases from J, with 12 bases in between. CDR1 and CDR2 from the germline V gene are MNHEY and SVGAGI. The CDR3 totals 13 residues. This CDR3 reads CASAQLLQETQYF. CDR3 nucleotide sequence: TGTGCCAGCGCTCAGTTACTTCAAGAGACCCAGTACTTC.

The chain uses TRBV11-3 and TRBJ2-5; D might be TRBD2 (5 bases). Trimming left V 5 bases short and J 4 bases short, with 17 bases between. The CDR3 contains 15 residues. Germline CDR1 and CDR2: SGHNT and YENEEA. The CDR3 is CASSLNAGFGETQYF. DNA of the CDR3: TGTGCCAGCAGCCTCAACGCGGGTTTTGGAGAGACCCAGTACTTC.

J is TRBJ1-6 and V is TRBV28; 7 bases agree with TRBD1. With V trimmed by 5 bases and J by 4 bases, 11 bases remained unmatched. CDR1 is MDHEN and CDR2 is SYDVKM in the germline V gene. The CDR3 totals 17 residues. CDR3: CASSLSGTELYNSPLHF. For the CDR3, the DNA is TGTGCCAGCAGTCTATCCGGGACAGAATTATATAATTCACCCCTCCACTTT. The full variable domain, completed using reference TRBV28 and TRBJ1-6, is DVKVTQSSRYLVKRTGEKVFLECVQDMDHENMFWYRQDPGLGLRLIYFSYDVKMKEKGDIPEGYSVSREKKERFSLILESASTNQTSMYLCASSLSGTELYNSPLHFGNGTRLTVT.